This TCR beta chain was retrieved from a study of blood T cell repertoires in COVID-19 (dated by TCRdb to the early 2020s). In terms of the full investigation: Collaborator samples came from the United States, Italy and Spain and covered acute and convalescent phases of COVID-19. The material from the prospective study consisted of cDNA or gDNA derived from T cells, B-cell-depleted T cells, or PBMCs. Where available, HLA class I and class II types were obtained from metadata supplied by the sample provider rather than from assay-based typing. Deeply sampled blood TCRbeta repertoires from subjects exposed to, actively infected with, or recovered from COVID-19 were included in the dataset. Samples came from the ongoing ImmuneRACE study (first 160 participants) plus 1,254 subjects from 6 global collaborators. A de-identified subject ID, COVID-19 status, age in years and sex were almost always included in the sample metadata. A freely available public database, intended as a resource for researchers studying the immune response to SARS-CoV-2, is where the repertoires were released. The paper's findings and limits, for the study overall: The amount of clinical and demographic metadata varied by source and participant and was provided uncurated.

TCRbeta CDR3 regions were amplified from genomic DNA by means of the immunoSEQ Assay, a bias-controlled multiplex PCR. The authors' analysis ran thus. Within the assay, amplification of reference gene primers was used to estimate how many nucleated cells each sample contained. Sequence reads were collapsed and filtered to measure the absolute abundance of every unique TCRbeta CDR3 rearrangement. Productive Simpson clonality was computed per sample as the square root of Simpson's diversity index over productive rearrangements. TCRdb obtained this table from immuneACCESS and retained in-frame rearrangements with V and J assigned. These tables miss some clones; where compared with another copy, unresolved V genes account for less than half of the shortfall, and the remainder is unexplained. Clonal size and the V and J genes are those of that table, whereas D and trimming came from the DNA. Present in this sample are fewer than 70,000 clones, over 75% of which were seen just once. The biggest ten clones account for over 7.5% of the sample.

Trimming leaves V shorter by 5 bases and J shorter by 1 base, with the junction holding 6 bases beyond the gene matches. The CDR3 holds 15 amino acids from the cysteine to the phenylalanine. Only the CDR3 region is kept as DNA, spanning 45 bases read in frame from base 1. The germline V gene encodes CDR1 MNHEY and CDR2 SVGAGI. As concerns this clone: What antigen it recognizes has not been identified. Nothing much larger sits one base from this clone, and base qualities are not available.

Whole blood was collected in K2EDTA tubes by collaborating institutions according to the institutions' own protocols. Collaborator samples were shipped for TCRbeta analysis as frozen whole blood, isolated PBMCs, or DNA extracted from either sample type. The sample consisted of peripheral blood. The sequence is built from TRBV6-5 and TRBJ2-5; 8 central bases correspond to TRBD1. The clonotype originates from a man in his forties or fifties with active COVID-19. This receptor carries the CDR3 CASSNDRGFQETQYF. The nucleotide sequence is TGTGCCAGCAGTAACGACAGGGGATTCCAAGAGACCCAGTACTTC.